The 20 T cell receptor beta chains below all came from one sample that was sequenced in a study of Graves' ophthalmopathy and Graves' hyperthyroidism. The TCR beta CDR3 regions underwent amplification from RNA transcripts. HTBI primers primed a first-round RT-PCR, and a second-round multiplex PCR followed. In TCRdb, the multiplex PCR reads were re-called with MiXCR into one record per CDR3 protein. The table includes some 400,000 distinct CDR3 sequences, approximately 16% detected once. The material sequenced was peripheral blood. All receptors derive from a woman in her late teens or twenties with Graves' ophthalmopathy.

This clonotype was observed many times. The chain recombines TRBV7-9 with TRBJ1-5; D is unclear. V was pared by 0 bases and J by 9 bases, with 6 bases between. In germline, CDR1 is SEHNR, CDR2 FQNEAQ (reference sequence). This CDR3 comprises 12 residues. CDR3 bases: TGTGCCAGCAGCTTAGCGGTGGGGCCCCAGCATTTT. Protein sequence: CASSLAVGPQHF.

In its sample, this clonotype was seen many times. The chain links TRBV4-1 to TRBJ1-3, with D perhaps matching TRBD1 (6 bases). The V and J ends lost 4 bases and 4 bases respectively, with 11 bases between them. CDR1 is MGHRA, CDR2 YSYEKL, per germline. The CDR3 totals 14 residues. As DNA, the CDR3 is TGCGCCAGCAGCCCGGCAGGGGTCGGAAACACCATATATTTT. This codes for CASSPAGVGNTIYF.

There are many counts of this clonotype. The rearrangement joins TRBV28 to TRBJ1-2, with D tentatively TRBD1 (6 bases). V lost 5 bases and J lost 6, with 19 bases in between. In germline, CDR1 is MDHEN, CDR2 SYDVKM. The CDR3 extends over 15 amino acids. DNA of the CDR3: TGTGCCAGCAGTCTCCGCTCCGGGACAAAAAATGGCTACACCTTC. Translating it yields CASSLRSGTKNGYTF.

This clonotype has ten or more counts. The V gene is TRBV28, the J gene TRBJ2-7, with D maybe TRBD1 (6 bases). Trimming removed 8 bases at V and 2 bases at J, with 13 bases between. This CDR3 spans 13 amino acids. From germline, CDR1 is MDHEN and CDR2 SYDVKM. Here the CDR3 DNA reads TGTGCCAGCGCGGCTGAGGGGGCCTACGAGCAGTACTTC. It is translated as CASAAEGAYEQYF.

The table lists this clonotype with a few counts. This CDR3 reads CASSSDWEGNNQPQHF. CDR3 DNA: TGTGCCAGCAGTTCCGATTGGGAGGGGAATAATCAGCCCCAGCATTTT. The chain joins TRBV12-3 or TRBV12-4 to TRBJ1-5, with D perhaps TRBD1 (5 bases). The V gene lost 4 bases and the J gene lost 4 bases, with 17 bases spanning the gap. The CDR3 length is 16 residues.

This clonotype was seen repeatedly, ten times or more. The CDR3, as DNA: TGTGCCACCAGCAGAGAGGGTAACCAGCCCCAGCATTTT. It encodes CATSREGNQPQHF. J is TRBJ1-5 and V is TRBV15, with D hard to call. The length of the CDR3 is 13 residues. Germline CDR1 LNHNV, CDR2 YYDKDF (reference sequence). Trimming took 0 bases from V and 7 from J, leaving 7 bases between them. The full variable domain, in which reference TRBV15 and TRBJ1-5 provide the parts outside the CDR3, is DAMVIQNPRYQVTQFGKPVTLSCSQTLNHNVMYWYQQKSSQAPKLLFHYYDKDFNNEADTPDNFQSRRPNTSFCFLDIRSPGLGDTAMYLCATSREGNQPQHFGDGTRLSIL.

There are many counts of this clonotype. The rearrangement joins TRBV14 to TRBJ2-5; 7 positions match TRBD2. The V and J ends lost 4 bases and 2 bases, in that order; junction bases with no gene match: 10. CDR1 is SGHDN and CDR2 is FVKESK in the germline V gene. CDR3 length: 16 residues. This CDR3 is CASSLKTSRLQETQYF. CDR3 bases: TGTGCCAGCAGCCTCAAGACTAGCAGACTACAAGAGACCCAGTACTTC.

This clonotype turned up a few times. The chain employs TRBV19 and TRBJ1-5; TRBD1 matches at 8 bases. CDR1 and CDR2 from the germline V gene are LNHDA and SQIVND (reference sequence). With 5 bases clipped from V and 2 bases from J, the junction kept 5 bases outside the gene matches. The length of the CDR3 is 15 residues. CDR3 sequence reads: CASSYRGSGNQPQHF. For the CDR3, the DNA is TGTGCCAGTAGTTACAGGGGGAGCGGCAATCAGCCCCAGCATTTT. The full variable domain, rest sourced from reference TRBV19 and TRBJ1-5, is DGGITQSPKYLFRKEGQNVTLSCEQNLNHDAMYWYRQDPGQGLRLIYYSQIVNDFQKGDIAEGYSVSREKKESFPLTVTSAQKNPTAFYLCASSYRGSGNQPQHFGDGTRLSIL.

This chain links TRBV11-2 with TRBJ1-1; 7 nucleotides line up with TRBD1. V shed 1 base, J shed 4 bases, and the junction held 6 bases outside the gene matches. This CDR3 is built from 15 residues. Germline V gene data show CDR1 as SGHAT and CDR2 as FQNNGV. Here the CDR3 reads CASSLVLTGATEAFF. The CDR3 coding sequence is TGTGCCAGCAGCTTAGTCCTAACAGGGGCCACTGAAGCTTTCTTT. Based on the CDR3 plus reference TRBV11-2 and TRBJ1-1, the full variable domain is EAGVAQSPRYKIIEKRQSVAFWCNPISGHATLYWYQQILGQGPKLLIQFQNNGVVDDSQLPKDRFSAERLKGVDSTLKIQPAKLEDSAVYLCASSLVLTGATEAFFGQGTRLTVV.

This clonotype was detected many times. V usage is TRBV19 and J usage is TRBJ2-7; D perhaps matches TRBD2 (7 bases). V was clipped by 4 bases and J by 3 bases, with 13 bases between them. The CDR3 has 14 amino acids. Looked up from germline, CDR1 is LNHDA and CDR2 is SQIVND (reference sequence). The CDR3 loop is CASSRKGGDYEQYF. CDR3 nucleotide sequence: TGTGCCAGTAGTAGGAAAGGGGGGGACTACGAGCAGTACTTC.

This clonotype was detected many times. The chain carries TRBV25-1 and TRBJ1-2; 8 nucleotides agree with TRBD1. Trimming cost V 4 bases and J 6 bases; bases outside gene matches: 7. Germline CDR1 MGHDK, CDR2 SYGVNS. The CDR3 contains 14 residues. The CDR3 DNA is TGTGCCAGCAGTGCCTTCCTGACAGGGGATGGCTACACCTTC. Translation: CASSAFLTGDGYTF.

This clonotype was seen ten or more times. This chain uses TRBV10-3 with TRBJ1-1, with no clear D. V was cut by 7 bases and J by 0 bases, with 12 bases left in between. The germline V gene has CDR1 ENHRY and CDR2 SYGVKD. This CDR3 is built from 14 residues. CDR3 DNA: TGTGCCATCAATAAGGATTTGATGAACACTGAAGCTTTCTTT. Translation gives CAINKDLMNTEAFF.

This clonotype occurred many times. This chain joins TRBV6-4 and TRBJ1-3, with D unresolved. CDR3 size: 16 residues. CDR1 is MRHNA, CDR2 SNTAGT, per germline. Trimming stripped 6 bases from V and 0 bases from J, with 15 bases between. CDR3 protein: CASRDDESPSGNTIYF. CDR3 in DNA: TGTGCCAGCAGGGACGACGAGTCTCCCTCTGGAAACACCATATATTTT.

This clonotype was counted ten times or more. V and J are TRBV28 and TRBJ2-5; 7 bases map to TRBD1. V gave up 1 base and J gave up 0 bases; unmatched junction bases: 5. Germline loops: CDR1 MDHEN, CDR2 SYDVKM. The CDR3 covers 16 residues. CDR3 nucleotide sequence: TGTGCCAGCAGTTTATCCGACAGGGCGTACCAAGAGACCCAGTACTTC. This codes for CASSLSDRAYQETQYF.

This clonotype was counted ten times or more. This sequence joins TRBV9 and TRBJ1-2; D may be TRBD1 (6 bases). Trimming pared 4 bases from V and 8 bases from J, leaving 15 bases between. The CDR3 spans 13 residues. Germline lookup yields CDR1 SGDLS and CDR2 YYNGEE. Written as DNA, the CDR3 is TGTGCCAGCAGCTCCTCAGGGGAGGCGGGCTACACCTTC. Encoded protein: CASSSSGEAGYTF.

This clonotype was seen at least ten times. The CDR3 region is CASSYPLRTVKSSYEQYF. The CDR3 DNA follows: TGTGCCAGCAGTTATCCTCTTCGGACAGTAAAGAGCTCCTACGAGCAGTACTTC. The J gene is TRBJ2-7, the V gene TRBV6-2 or TRBV6-3, with a possible D match to TRBD1 (6 bases). The germline CDR1 and CDR2 sequences are MNHEY and SVGEGT. The CDR3 runs to 18 residues. V was shortened by 3 bases and J by 0 bases, with 21 bases between the two germline ends.

V usage is TRBV6-5 and J usage is TRBJ1-3; D is perhaps TRBD1 (5 bases). V was cut by 2 bases and J by 7 bases, with 12 bases left in between. The CDR3 is 14 amino acids. The V gene's germline CDR1 is MNHEY and CDR2 SVGAGI. The CDR3 protein is CASSYDSLGNTIYF. DNA for the CDR3: TGTGCCAGCAGTTACGACAGCCTTGGGAACACCATATATTTT.

This clonotype was observed many times. V and J are TRBV9 and TRBJ2-5; tentatively, D is TRBD1 (6 bases). Germline CDR1 SGDLS, CDR2 YYNGEE. The CDR3 has 14 residues. V lost 0 bases to trimming and J lost 5 bases, with 11 bases between them. In DNA, the CDR3 is TGTGCCAGCAGCGTAGGCCCAGGGGAGGAGACCCAGTACTTC. Translation gives CASSVGPGEETQYF.

This clonotype was seen ten or more times. V and J are TRBV19 and TRBJ1-1; possible D gene TRBD1, 6 bases. The CDR3 is 16 amino acids. CDR1 LNHDA and CDR2 SQIVND come from the germline V gene (reference sequence). Trimming shortened V by 6 bases and J by 4 bases, and 21 bases separated the two germline ends. This CDR3 is CASSPGAGAFVTEAFF. Here the CDR3 DNA reads TGTGCCAGTAGCCCGGGGGCGGGGGCTTTTGTCACTGAAGCTTTCTTT.

This clonotype has a count of ten or more. This chain connects TRBV6-1 to TRBJ1-1; D remains ambiguous. The germline V gene encodes CDR1 MNHNS and CDR2 SASEGT. Trimming stripped 7 bases from V and 4 bases from J, with 13 bases between. This CDR3 contains 13 residues. Here the CDR3 reads CASTSPGITEAFF. The CDR3 nucleotides are TGTGCCAGCACCTCGCCGGGGATCACTGAAGCTTTCTTT.